This entry features one T cell receptor (beta chain) sequence. Its binding antigen is unknown. Base qualities were left out, and no much larger clone turns up one base away. Library creation used the immunoSEQ multiplex PCR assay. The multiplex PCR relied on a mix of 60 forward primers for TCR Vbeta segments and 13 reverse primers for TCR Jbeta segments. The CDR3 region of rearranged TCR beta genes was amplified from genomic DNA by a multiplex PCR assay. Amplified TCR beta libraries were sequenced as 87-base-pair reads on the Illumina HiSeq System. The authors' analysis ran thus. A later analysis counted tens of millions of unique TCR beta chains across the 650 to 800 repertoires, and some 11 million of these chains were shared by at least two donors. A nearest-neighbor algorithm error-corrected the raw reads and collapsed the reads into unique sequences, merging closely related sequences to remove PCR and sequencing errors. To assign V, D and J gene segments, CDR3 sequences were aligned to IMGT reference sequences. For a sequence to be retained, a match of at least six nucleotides to both a V gene segment and a J gene segment was required. Rearrangements were called productive when the CDR3 lacked stop codons and stayed in frame with V and J; all others were non-productive. CDR3 was defined by IMGT convention, running from the second conserved V-encoded cysteine to the conserved J-encoded phenylalanine. The earlier analysis of about 590 of the donors excluded sequences that lacked an unambiguous match to a single V gene segment. An earlier analysis of several hundred of the donors called V segments functional above 56.7% productive rearrangements and segregating when the between-donor standard deviation exceeded 5%. A statistical classification framework was built for diagnosing cytomegalovirus status from the catalog of TCR beta chain sequences. V and J gene assignment, in a later analysis, came from comparing TCR nucleotide sequences with IMGT/GENE-DB human TR gene sequences. In a later analysis, CDR3 sequences and most-parsimonious VDJ recombination scenarios were assigned using the TCRdist pipeline. A later analysis defined each TCR beta chain by its CDR3 amino acid sequence plus V-gene family, and excluded reads lacking a unique V-gene family. In a later analysis, approximately 590 highly shared, low-generation-probability nucleotide sequences were removed to address suspected cross-contamination and a sequencing artifact. For each public chain, a later analysis derived a clonal expansion index from normalized ranks of inferred template counts within each repertoire. Generation probabilities in a later analysis came from a VDJ recombination model fitted to out-of-frame rearrangements, and those results were checked against IGoR. Hypergeometric tests were used in a later analysis to score TCR-TCR, TCR-HLA and TCR-CMV co-occurrence, with a repertoire-size bias correction applied to the TCR pairs. False discovery rates were estimated in a later analysis by permuting HLA or CMV assignments 20 times. In a later analysis, co-occurring TCRs were grouped using DBSCAN, and TCRdist sequence similarity was added for clustering within HLA-allele-positive subsets. For co-occurrence clustering, repertoires with fewer than 30,000 or more than 120,000 public chains were excluded, along with roughly 5 repertoires with anomalous nucleotide sharing. As stored in TCRdb, this immuneACCESS dataset retains in-frame rearrangements with V and J assigned. A fraction of the clones does not appear; measured against another copy, unresolved V genes explain less than half of the discrepancy, and the remainder lacks a known reason. V, J and clone size are taken as reported in that table, and D and trimming were inferred from the DNA itself. The sample includes about 110,000 clones, with around 73% observed a single time. Clones ranked in the top ten supply 1.3% of the sample.

The data belong to a study of cytomegalovirus exposure and HLA in healthy donors (dated by TCRdb to between 2016 and 2019). Regarding the complete study: In an earlier analysis of 550 to 750 of the donors, around 290 Gb of sequence data and 100 million or so unique TCR beta sequences from 150 million to 200 million T cells were reported. On average, about 200,000 unique TCR beta nucleotide sequences were sequenced per donor among a few hundred genotyped donors of the cohort, with roughly 20% of those sequences being non-productive. In addition to the first cohort of 666 subjects, a separate validation cohort of some 120 different subjects was used. Five DR-DQ haplotypes were handled as single units for association and clustering, since linkage in the cohort was strong. The number of donors typed differed by locus, with about 629-630 for A, B, C, DRB1 and DQB1, around 560 for DQA1, about 610 for DPA1, and some 450 for DPB1. Donor age, sex, ethnicity and CMV serostatus were collected together with the repertoire data. An earlier analysis of more than 450 of the donors used high-throughput TCR beta sequencing to judge whether each TCR beta V gene segment behaved as functional or pseudogenic. Among the roughly 390 genotyped donors, approximately 77% belonged to the genetic ancestry cluster associated with self-reported Caucasian donors. The T cell repertoires of under 750 subjects were profiled by immunosequencing and related to cytomegalovirus serostatus. Class I and class II HLA loci were covered by the typing at four-digit resolution. The later analysis used no new phenotypic data to find candidate immune exposures, relying instead on TCR beta sequences and their occurrence across donors. A later genetic analysis used genome-wide SNP genotypes for about three fifths of the 666 donors, treating that subset as a discovery cohort. The aim of the study was to test whether cataloging public T cell receptors could identify signatures of past pathogen exposure. All discovery cohort repertoires had been generated on a single sequencing platform. Roughly 300 gigabases of sequencing data and roughly 80 million unique TCR sequences made up an early release that covered 500 to 650 HLA-typed donors. High-throughput TCR immunosequencing, statistical association of individual TCRs with disease status, and machine learning were combined to predict cytomegalovirus infection status. A later analysis re-analyzed previously published TCR beta repertoires from 660 or so donors and added high-resolution HLA genotyping to study TCR occurrence patterns. Here is what the overall study found, with its caveats: According to a later genetic analysis, donors in an Asian-associated ancestry cluster had fewer N-insertions in productive TCRs than the approximately 670-donor mean. The classifier was reported to diagnose cytomegalovirus status with high specificity and sensitivity in both the original cohort and the validation cohort. Approximately 18 rarely observed V segments, including chromosome 9 orphons, were excluded from the earlier analysis of several hundred of the donors because counts were too low. Some IMGT-functional V segments, including TRBV6-2 and TRBV6-3, could not be told apart with the 87-base-pair reads, so those segments were excluded. A further reported finding was that TCR beta sequences accurately predicted the HLA-A and HLA-B alleles for most subjects in the first cohort. Compared with equally common non-associated chains, HLA-associated TCR beta chains in a later analysis were more clonally expanded and had lower generation probabilities. In the study, some 160 TCR beta chains were listed as associated with cytomegalovirus. Sequencing depth was assumed to be roughly uniform across donors in the presence/absence analyses, though that assumption may not hold. A cluster of highly shared sequence variants was judged likely to be a technical artifact of the sequencing pipeline. Because HLA typing was missing for some donors at each locus, association tests included only the typed subset. Assigning TCR associations to individual alleles was difficult when HLA alleles, especially DR and DQ, strongly co-occurred. This cohort had only TCR beta chains sequenced, and the lack of alpha or paired-chain data limited which features could be detected. In an earlier analysis of more than 500 of the donors, most TCR beta V segments appeared in productive rearrangements about 90% or about 30% of the time, broadly matching IMGT annotations. It was suggested by the authors that the approach could potentially be generalized to other disease states and immunological phenotypes. Linkage disequilibrium might explain the correlated functional status among segregating V segments, but an unknown experimental factor could not be excluded. A later analysis associated 15,000 to 20,000 TCR beta sequences with specific HLA alleles at a false discovery rate of 0.05. A later analysis found that most CMV-associated TCR beta chains appeared HLA-restricted, with HLA associations seemingly driven largely by CMV exposure. In a later genetic analysis, a missense DCLRE1C variant was associated with V-gene and J-gene trimming of TCR beta chains, and the association was replicated in an independent cohort. According to a later analysis, parvovirus B19, influenza, CMV and Epstein-Barr virus appeared linked to several top co-occurrence clusters. Across donors, most TCR sequences were observed very rarely, whereas some public TCRs were present in many individuals. In a later analysis, the rate of TCR association differed among HLA loci, with DRB1 alleles having the most associated TCRs and HLA-C alleles having the fewest. In vitro tests confirmed that three of the cytomegalovirus-associated TCR beta chains recognize cytomegalovirus antigens. For the cohort, immune exposure information was limited to CMV serostatus.

Reading the germline V gene gives CDR1 SNHLY and CDR2 FYNNEI. The CDR3 holds 15 amino acids from the cysteine to the phenylalanine. Only the CDR3 region is kept as DNA, spanning 45 bases read in frame from base 1. V is clipped by 2 bases and J by 5 bases, and the sequence between their germline boundaries is 15 bases long. The cohort was made up of 500 to 800 healthy bone marrow donors. All cohort members were sampled while nominally healthy, although unrecorded immune exposures were likely present. The donor tested CMV seronegative and was one of the 352 seronegative cohort members. A peripheral blood sample was collected from each donor, and TCR beta sequencing was performed on peripheral blood mononuclear cells. The Qiagen DNeasy Blood Extraction Kit was used to extract genomic DNA from the blood cell samples.

The origin of this receptor is a man aged 30 to 45 in good health and CMV-seronegative. Recombination connected TRBV2 to TRBJ2-5, with TRBD2 tentatively as D gene (7 bases match). The specimen sequenced was PBMCs. The DNA sequence is as follows: TGTGCCAGCAGTGAAATGTCGGCGGGGGCCGAGACCCAGTACTTC. This yields the protein CASSEMSAGAETQYF.